These 23 T cell receptor beta chains originate from one sample sequenced in a study of identical twins. TCRdb itself ran the 5' RACE reads through MiXCR, one entry per CDR3 protein. Among about 530,000 distinct CDR3 sequences listed, about 20% were seen once. The sample was also reused in another study, on yellow fever vaccine responses in identical twins.

Sequencing was done on a sample of CD4+ T cells sorted from blood. These receptors were collected from a woman aged 18-35 years in good health.

This clonotype showed up just a few times. The chain combines TRBV24-1 with TRBJ2-3; D is ambiguous. Germline CDR1 is KGHDR and CDR2 is SFDVKD. V lost 5 bases and J 2 bases, leaving 10 bases between the germline ends. The CDR3 is 14 residues long. The CDR3 coding sequence is TGTGCCACCAGTGGGCAGGTTAACACAGATACGCAGTATTTT. As protein: CATSGQVNTDTQYF.

The chain recombines TRBV7-9 with TRBJ2-7; weak D call: TRBD2 (5 bases). The CDR3 length is 16 residues. V was shortened by 5 bases and J by 6 bases, with 23 bases between the two germline ends. Germline V gene lookup returns CDR1 SEHNR and CDR2 FQNEAQ (reference sequence). CDR3 loop: CASSGGGSATSSEQYF. In nucleotides, the CDR3 is TGTGCCAGCAGCGGAGGAGGTAGCGCAACCTCTTCCGAGCAGTACTTC.

This chain's CDR3 is CASSWAGNTGELFF. The CDR3 DNA reads TGTGCCAGCAGTTGGGCAGGGAACACCGGGGAGCTGTTTTTT. The chain joins TRBV27 to TRBJ2-2; unclear D gene. The CDR3 sequence is 14 residues long. Germline V CDR1 and CDR2: MNHEY, SMNVEV (reference sequence). Trimming took 4 bases from V and 1 from J, leaving 7 bases between them.

This clonotype was picked up a small number of times. CDR3 bases: TGTGCCAGCAGCTTAGGCGACAGGGTGAATTCACCCCTCCACTTT. It encodes CASSLGDRVNSPLHF. The chain couples TRBV7-9 to TRBJ1-6; 7 nucleotides line up with TRBD1. The CDR3 contains 15 residues. Germline V gives CDR1 SEHNR, CDR2 FQNEAQ (reference sequence). The trim removed 1 base at V and 7 bases at J, leaving 4 bases unmatched. Drawing the rest from reference TRBV7-9 and TRBJ1-6, the complete variable domain is DTGVSQNPRHKITKRGQNVTFRCDPISEHNRLYWYRQTLGQGPEFLTYFQNEAQLEKSRLLSDRFSAERPKGSFSTLEIQRTEQGDSAMYLCASSLGDRVNSPLHFGNGTRLTVT.

The V and J genes are TRBV6-1 and TRBJ2-2; D might be TRBD2 (6 bases). Deletions cut 8 bases from V and 4 bases from J, with 17 bases between. The CDR3 consists of 15 residues. Germline assignment: CDR1 MNHNS and CDR2 SASEGT. The CDR3 here is CASRLEGSPTGELFF. In nucleotides, the CDR3 is TGTGCCAGCCGGTTGGAGGGGAGCCCCACCGGGGAGCTGTTTTTT.

This clonotype was seen more than once but under ten times. The chain joins TRBV10-3 to TRBJ2-1, with 8 bases fitting TRBD2. The CDR3 consists of 17 residues. Per germline, CDR1 ENHRY and CDR2 SYGVKD. Trimming cost V 4 bases and J 8 bases; bases outside gene matches: 16. The CDR3 bases are TGTGCCATCAGTGCGAGTTTAAGCGGGAGAAGGGTCGATGAGCAGTTCTTC. It specifies CAISASLSGRRVDEQFF.

This clonotype was detected only a few times. This chain uses TRBV29-1 with TRBJ1-1; D is ambiguous. The CDR3 is made up of 13 amino acids. The V end was cut by 4 bases, the J end by 0 bases, with 9 bases between. CDR1 and CDR2 (germline): SQVTM, ANQGSEA. The CDR3 spells CSVGELMNTEAFF. The CDR3 nucleotides read TGCAGCGTTGGGGAACTCATGAACACTGAAGCTTTCTTT. The variable domain in full, with the rest retrieved from reference TRBV29-1 and TRBJ1-1, is SAVISQKPSRDICQRGTSLTIQCQVDSQVTMMFWYRQQPGQSLTLIATANQGSEATYESGFVIDKFPISRPNLTFSTLTVSNMSPEDSSIYLCSVGELMNTEAFFGQGTRLTVV.

V is TRBV27 and J is TRBJ2-3; D call uncertain. Trimming stripped 2 bases from V and 4 bases from J, with 13 bases between. The CDR3 runs 15 residues. CDR1 and CDR2 from the germline V gene are MNHEY and SMNVEV (reference sequence). CDR3: CASSLLRGPADTQYF. CDR3 DNA sequence: TGTGCCAGCAGTTTACTCAGAGGCCCGGCAGATACGCAGTATTTT.

This clonotype turned up a few times. The chain joins TRBV27 to TRBJ2-7, with D possibly TRBD2 on 7 matching bases. CDR3 length: 15 amino acids. Per the germline V gene, CDR1 is MNHEY and CDR2 is SMNVEV (reference sequence). Between the trimmed V and J ends, which lost 6 bases and 1 base, there was a span of 16 bases. The CDR3 protein is CASRRGIGGSYEQYF. CDR3 sequence (DNA): TGTGCCAGCAGGAGGGGGATCGGGGGGTCCTACGAGCAGTACTTC.

This clonotype was seen only a few times. V gene TRBV20-1 combines with J gene TRBJ1-4; D possibly corresponds to TRBD1 (5 bases). The CDR3 is 14 residues long. The V gene lost 3 bases and the J gene lost 5 bases, with 13 bases spanning the gap. Looked up from germline, CDR1 is DFQATT and CDR2 is SNEGSKA (reference sequence). The CDR3 here is CSASVGTANEKLFF. The CDR3 DNA reads as TGCAGTGCTAGTGTAGGGACGGCGAATGAAAAACTGTTTTTT.

This chain links TRBV2 with TRBJ2-3; D is uncertain. CDR3 length: 15 residues. V was clipped by 6 bases and J by 0 bases, with 13 bases between them. Germline V gene sequence: CDR1 SNHLY, CDR2 FYNNEI. This CDR3 is CASRGRLGSTDTQYF. The CDR3 DNA reads TGTGCCAGCAGGGGTAGACTGGGAAGCACAGATACGCAGTATTTT. Together with reference TRBV2 and TRBJ2-3, the CDR3 gives the full variable domain: EPEVTQTPSHQVTQMGQEVILRCVPISNHLYFYWYRQILGQKVEFLVSFYNNEISEKSEIFDDQFSVERPDGSNFTLKIRSTKLEDSAMYFCASRGRLGSTDTQYFGPGTRLTVL.

The table lists this clonotype with a few counts. The rearrangement links TRBV20-1 to TRBJ2-1, with 7 positions matching TRBD2. The J segment lost 7 bases and the V segment lost 2 bases, leaving 8 bases of the junction unmatched. The CDR3 has 14 residues. Germline assignment: CDR1 DFQATT and CDR2 SNEGSKA (reference sequence). CDR3 residues: CSARRGSLENEQFF. In DNA form, the CDR3 reads TGCAGTGCTAGACGCGGGAGTCTCGAGAATGAGCAGTTCTTC.

This chain uses TRBV9 with TRBJ2-2; tentatively, D is TRBD2 (5 bases). Trimming removed 2 bases at V and 6 bases at J, with 23 bases between. The CDR3 has 18 amino acids. CDR1 SGDLS and CDR2 YYNGEE come from the germline V gene. For the CDR3, the DNA is TGTGCCAGCAGCGTGCCTGGGAGCGAGATTATTTGGCCCGGGGAGCTGTTTTTT. Its protein product is CASSVPGSEIIWPGELFF.

The genes are TRBV2 and TRBJ2-7; TRBD2 might be the D (5 bases). Germline assignment: CDR1 SNHLY and CDR2 FYNNEI. V lost 7 bases to trimming and J lost 1 base, with 14 bases between them. CDR3 length: 14 residues. CDR3 loop: CASKDSDLSYEQYF. The CDR3 DNA reads TGTGCCAGCAAGGATAGCGATCTTTCCTACGAGCAGTACTTC.

The V gene is TRBV6-1, the J gene TRBJ2-7; 7 nucleotides match TRBD2. The CDR3 has 14 residues. V shed 6 bases and J 4 bases; nucleotides not matched to a gene: 9. The V gene's germline CDR1 is MNHNS and CDR2 SASEGT. The CDR3 is CASRPGREVYEQYF. CDR3 nucleotides: TGTGCCAGCAGACCCGGACGGGAGGTTTACGAGCAGTACTTC.

The chain has TRBV28 and TRBJ2-7, with D possibly being TRBD1 (6 bases). V shed 6 bases and J shed 2 bases, with 14 bases lying between them. The germline gives CDR1 MDHEN, CDR2 SYDVKM. The CDR3 totals 14 residues. CDR3 DNA sequence: TGTGCCAGCAGGCCTTCCGGGACACCCTACGAGCAGTACGTC. Its protein is CASRPSGTPYEQYV.

J is TRBJ2-1 and V is TRBV4-1, with D perhaps being TRBD1 or TRBD2 (5 bases each). This CDR3 is 15 amino acids long. CDR1 and CDR2 from the germline V gene are MGHRA and YSYEKL. Trimming took 4 bases from V and 10 from J, leaving 20 bases between them. CDR3 region: CASSPRVDGGREQFF. CDR3 in DNA: TGCGCCAGCAGCCCCCGGGTGGATGGGGGTAGGGAGCAGTTCTTC.

This rearrangement joins TRBV7-8 to TRBJ2-7, with unresolved D. Trimming took off 1 base at V and 4 bases at J, with 11 bases between the two ends. This CDR3 has 14 residues. From germline, CDR1 is SGHVS and CDR2 FQNEAQ. CDR3 sequence reads: CASSLDWSRYEQYF. DNA for the CDR3: TGTGCCAGCAGCTTAGACTGGAGCAGGTACGAGCAGTACTTC.

V is TRBV3-1 and J is TRBJ1-1; D unclear. This CDR3 is 13 amino acids long. Germline V lookup: CDR1 LGHDT, CDR2 YNNKEL (reference sequence). Trimming took off 4 bases at V and 8 bases at J, with 14 bases between the two ends. In DNA form, the CDR3 reads TGTGCCAGCAGCCCCACGATCCAGAGCGAAGCTTTCTTT. Translation: CASSPTIQSEAFF.

This clonotype has only a few counts. This chain uses TRBV28 with TRBJ2-7; 8 nucleotides align to TRBD2. The trim removed 3 bases at V and 4 bases at J, leaving 8 bases unmatched. CDR1 and CDR2 from the germline V gene are MDHEN and SYDVKM. The CDR3 totals 15 residues. This chain's CDR3 is CASSLIAGGVYEQYF. CDR3 in DNA: TGTGCCAGCAGTTTGATCGCGGGGGGTGTTTACGAGCAGTACTTC. Filled out from reference TRBV28 and TRBJ2-7, the complete variable domain reads DVKVTQSSRYLVKRTGEKVFLECVQDMDHENMFWYRQDPGLGLRLIYFSYDVKMKEKGDIPEGYSVSREKKERFSLILESASTNQTSMYLCASSLIAGGVYEQYFGPGTRLTVT.

This chain's CDR3 is CASSLGQGTETQYF. The CDR3 DNA is TGTGCCAGCAGCTTAGGGCAGGGCACAGAGACCCAGTACTTC. The chain joins TRBV7-2 to TRBJ2-5; D perhaps matches TRBD1 (5 bases). This CDR3 region has 14 residues. CDR1 is SGHTA, CDR2 FQGNSA, per germline. Trimming cost V 1 base and J 4 bases, with 10 bases left between them.

V is TRBV20-1 and J is TRBJ2-6; D is unclear. This CDR3 comprises 13 residues. Trimming removed 0 bases at V and 2 bases at J, with 2 bases between. Germline V CDR1 and CDR2: DFQATT, SNEGSKA (reference sequence). The CDR3 spells CSARDTGANVLTF. CDR3 coding DNA: TGCAGTGCTAGAGACACTGGGGCCAACGTCCTGACTTTC.

This clonotype showed up just a few times. The J gene is TRBJ2-3, the V gene TRBV5-1; D unresolved. The CDR3 runs 15 residues. The V gene lost 0 bases and the J gene lost 2 bases, with 10 bases spanning the gap. Germline-derived CDR1 and CDR2 are SGHRS and YFSETQ. DNA of the CDR3: TGCGCCAGCAGCTTGGGACCAGCTACCACAGATACGCAGTATTTT. As protein: CASSLGPATTDTQYF.